This entry describes one TCR beta chain. The antigen is not known. The data stem from a study of cytomegalovirus exposure and HLA in healthy donors. Study in general: Around 180 million T cells yielded 117 million unique TCR beta sequences in earlier analysis. Researchers found that less than 90% of over 350 genotyped donors fell within the Caucasian-associated ancestry cluster. Study-level points and caveats: It was approximately 150 TCR beta chains that were listed as cytomegalovirus-associated. Several of the most significant clusters appeared linked to common viral pathogens, based on a later analysis.

The PCR made use of 60 Vbeta and 13 Jbeta primers. Generated by immunoSEQ multiplex PCR, the TCRdb table keeps only in-frame clones and is missing some. The table includes roughly 150,000 clones, about three quarters detected once. V dropped 6 bases and J dropped 6 bases, with 15 bases sitting between them. The CDR3 has 14 amino acids. The V gene's germline CDR1 is LNHDA and CDR2 SQIVND (reference sequence). The V and J genes are TRBV19 and TRBJ1-5; possible D gene TRBD1, 6 bases. This TCR came from a male donor in good health and CMV-seronegative. The specimen was PBMCs. The CDR3 DNA follows: TGTGCCAGTAGAGAAACAGGGCTGGGTCAGCCCCAGCATTTT. Residues: CASRETGLGQPQHF.